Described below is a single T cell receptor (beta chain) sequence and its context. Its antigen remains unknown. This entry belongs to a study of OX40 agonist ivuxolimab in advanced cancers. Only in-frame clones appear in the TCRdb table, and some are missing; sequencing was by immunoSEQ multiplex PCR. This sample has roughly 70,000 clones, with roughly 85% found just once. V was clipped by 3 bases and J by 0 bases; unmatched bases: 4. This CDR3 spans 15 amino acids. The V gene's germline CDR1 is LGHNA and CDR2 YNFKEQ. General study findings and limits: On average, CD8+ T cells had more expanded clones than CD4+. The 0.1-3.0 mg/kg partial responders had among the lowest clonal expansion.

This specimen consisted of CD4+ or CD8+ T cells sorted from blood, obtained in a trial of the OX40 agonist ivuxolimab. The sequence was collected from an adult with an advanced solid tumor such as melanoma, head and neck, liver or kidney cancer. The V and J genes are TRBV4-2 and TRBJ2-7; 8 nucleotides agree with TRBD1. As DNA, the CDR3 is TGTGCCAGCAGCCAGAGGGGACAGGACTCCTACGAGCAGTACTTC. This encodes CASSQRGQDSYEQYF.